This TCR beta chain emerged from a study of monozygotic twins with inflammatory bowel disease. CDR1 SEHNR and CDR2 FQNEAQ come from the germline V gene (reference sequence). The CDR3 consists of 17 residues. The quantity of total RNA per TCR library was roughly 3,700 ng. From the 5' RACE reads, TCRdb lists one entry per CDR3 protein and no DNA. The sample data list around 380,000 distinct CDR3 sequences. The receptor was isolated from a human donor with ulcerative colitis or Crohn's disease, or a healthy co-twin of an affected twin (not recorded which). The sample consisted of blood. The V and J genes are TRBV7-9 and TRBJ2-6; TCRdb proposes TRBD1, but this gene call is untestable without DNA. The CDR3 protein is CASSLWDITSGANVLTF.